The clone carrying this T cell receptor beta chain was seen a handful of times. This entry comes from a study of shared clonotypes between healthy human individuals. The V segment lost 4 bases and the J segment 4 bases; nucleotides outside the gene matches: 11. Germline V CDR1 and CDR2: SGHNT, YYREEE (reference sequence). This CDR3 region has 16 residues. Every immunoSEQ plate was one replicate of a subset's evenly spread DNA. Method: immunoSEQ multiplex PCR; TCRdb's copy keeps in-frame clones and lacks some. The table lists about 980,000 clones, around three quarters of them singletons. The specimen was memory CD4+ T cells sorted from blood. This sample's subset: CD45RA-negative fraction. The chain employs TRBV5-4 and TRBJ2-3; 8 bases are shared with TRBD2. This sequence originates from a man between 18 and 29 years old in good health. The CDR3 bases are TGTGCCAGCAGCCGGGTGGATGGCGGGGGGCCAGATACGCAGTATTTT. It is translated as CASSRVDGGGPDTQYF.